What follows are 10 T cell receptor beta chains derived from one specimen sequenced in a study of blood T cell repertoires in COVID-19. The data were produced by immunoSEQ multiplex PCR, yet TCRdb's version contains in-frame clones alone and is incomplete. This table holds over 90,000 clones, about 87% found once. The sequenced sample was peripheral blood. These receptors originate from a human donor in a cohort sampled during active COVID-19.

The CDR3: CASSSYYGYTF. The DNA of the CDR3 is TGTGCCAGCAGTTCCTACTATGGCTACACCTTC. V usage is TRBV12-3 or TRBV12-4 and J usage is TRBJ1-2, with unresolved D. This CDR3 contains 11 residues. V lost 4 bases to trimming and J lost 3 bases, with 3 bases between them.

V and J are TRBV6-5 and TRBJ2-1; a possible D gene is TRBD1 (6 bases). CDR3 size: 13 residues. CDR1 is MNHEY and CDR2 is SVGAGI in the germline V gene. The V end lost 8 bases, the J end lost 6 bases, and 14 bases lay between the germline ends. The chain's CDR3 is CASSPGQPNEQFF. The CDR3 DNA reads TGTGCCAGCTCGCCAGGACAGCCCAATGAGCAGTTCTTC.

This clone was found many times. The chain's CDR3 is CASSPPTAGSNEQYF. Written as DNA, the CDR3 is TGTGCCAGCTCACCACCGACGGCAGGGTCCAACGAGCAGTACTTC. The chain has TRBV18 and TRBJ2-7, with a tentative D call TRBD1 (5 bases). The germline V gene has CDR1 KGHSH and CDR2 LQKENI. With 0 bases removed from V and 5 bases from J, the gap between germline ends came to 14 bases. The CDR3 extends over 15 amino acids.

The gene calls are TRBV7-2 and TRBJ1-4, with D possibly TRBD1 on 6 matching bases. This CDR3 region has 16 residues. V gave up 1 base and J gave up 3 bases, with 12 bases separating them. The germline V gene has CDR1 SGHTA and CDR2 FQGNSA. CDR3 loop: CASSLDRETANEKLFF. The CDR3 DNA reads TGTGCCAGCAGCTTAGACAGGGAGACGGCTAATGAAAAACTGTTTTTT.

The V gene is TRBV6-1, the J gene TRBJ1-1, with D perhaps TRBD1 (5 bases). CDR3 length: 13 amino acids. Germline-derived CDR1 and CDR2 are MNHNS and SASEGT. Trimming removed 3 bases from V and 4 bases from J, with 9 bases in between. As DNA, the CDR3 is TGTGCCAGCAGTGATCAGGGATCCACTGAAGCTTTCTTT. This sequence encodes CASSDQGSTEAFF.

The chain links TRBV27 to TRBJ1-1; perhaps TRBD1 as D (6 bases). Trimming removed 6 bases from V and 5 bases from J, with 19 bases in between. The CDR3 sequence is 15 residues long. CDR1 and CDR2 (germline): MNHEY, SMNVEV (reference sequence). The CDR3 DNA sequence: TGTGCCAGCAGAAATCAGGGGCAGGAGTGGACTGAAGCTTTCTTT. Translated, it gives CASRNQGQEWTEAFF.

The rearrangement uses TRBV11-3 and TRBJ2-3; 7 nucleotides line up with TRBD1. CDR1 and CDR2 from the germline V gene are SGHNT and YENEEA. This CDR3 spans 14 amino acids. Trimming took 5 bases from V and 1 from J; bases not matched to a gene: 3. The CDR3 protein is CASSIGQGTDTQYF. CDR3 nucleotide sequence: TGTGCCAGCAGCATAGGACAGGGCACAGATACGCAGTATTTT.

This sequence joins TRBV27 and TRBJ1-3; D perhaps matches TRBD1 (5 bases). This CDR3 comprises 15 residues. Germline V gene lookup returns CDR1 MNHEY and CDR2 SMNVEV (reference sequence). Trimming took off 6 bases at V and 1 base at J, with 13 bases between the two ends. The CDR3 region has the DNA TGTGCCAGCAGGCTGGGACGGGGGTCTGGAAACACCATATATTTT. It is translated as CASRLGRGSGNTIYF.

V usage is TRBV6-4 and J usage is TRBJ2-3; D remains unclear. Germline CDR1 and CDR2: MRHNA and SNTAGT. The V end was cut by 6 bases, the J end by 0 bases, with 13 bases between. This CDR3 has 15 amino acids. CDR3 nucleotide sequence: TGTGCCAGCAGCCCCTACTTGTCTAGCACAGATACGCAGTATTTT. Translation: CASSPYLSSTDTQYF.

V usage is TRBV19 and J usage is TRBJ1-5; 7 bases are shared with TRBD1. Germline values: CDR1 LNHDA, CDR2 SQIVND (reference sequence). The CDR3 loop spans 17 amino acids. V was pared by 3 bases and J by 0 bases, with 8 bases of the junction left unmatched. This chain's CDR3 is CASSIRTGTDSNQPQHF. The CDR3 nucleotides are TGTGCCAGTAGTATTCGAACCGGGACAGATAGCAATCAGCCCCAGCATTTT. The full variable domain, rest sourced from reference TRBV19 and TRBJ1-5, is DGGITQSPKYLFRKEGQNVTLSCEQNLNHDAMYWYRQDPGQGLRLIYYSQIVNDFQKGDIAEGYSVSREKKESFPLTVTSAQKNPTAFYLCASSIRTGTDSNQPQHFGDGTRLSIL.